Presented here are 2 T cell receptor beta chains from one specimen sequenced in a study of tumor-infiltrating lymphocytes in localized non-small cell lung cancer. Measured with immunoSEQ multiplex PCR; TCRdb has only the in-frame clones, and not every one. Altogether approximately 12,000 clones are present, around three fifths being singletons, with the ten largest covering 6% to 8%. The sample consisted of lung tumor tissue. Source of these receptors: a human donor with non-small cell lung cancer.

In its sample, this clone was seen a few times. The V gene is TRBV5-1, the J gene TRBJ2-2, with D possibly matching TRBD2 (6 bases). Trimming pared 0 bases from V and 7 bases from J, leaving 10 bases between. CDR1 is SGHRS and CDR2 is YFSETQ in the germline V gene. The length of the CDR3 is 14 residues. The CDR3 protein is CASSLGDSGGELFF. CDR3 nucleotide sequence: TGCGCCAGCAGCTTGGGGGACTCTGGCGGGGAGCTGTTTTTT. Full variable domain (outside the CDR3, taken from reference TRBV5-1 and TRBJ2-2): KAGVTQTPRYLIKTRGQQVTLSCSPISGHRSVSWYQQTPGQGLQFLFEYFSETQRNKGNFPGRFSGRQFSNSRSEMNVSTLELGDSALYLCASSLGDSGGELFFGEGSRLTVL.

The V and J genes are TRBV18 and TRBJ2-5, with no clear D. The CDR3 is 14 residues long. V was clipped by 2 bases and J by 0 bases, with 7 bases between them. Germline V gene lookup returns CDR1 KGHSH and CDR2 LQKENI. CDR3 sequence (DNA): TGTGCCAGCTCACCAAGCCCAGACCAAGAGACCCAGTACTTC. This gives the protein CASSPSPDQETQYF.